A single sample gave rise to the 10 T cell receptor beta chains below, sequenced in a study of blood T cell repertoires in COVID-19. Method: immunoSEQ multiplex PCR; TCRdb's copy keeps in-frame clones and lacks some. The top ten clones hold less than 6.5% of a sample with about 230,000 clones, roughly 85% of them seen once. Input material: peripheral blood. These receptors were obtained from a man in his fifties with COVID-19, enrolled during active disease.

The chain combines TRBV29-1 with TRBJ2-7; 13 bases map to TRBD2. CDR1 SQVTM and CDR2 ANQGSEA come from the germline V gene. V trimming: 2 bases; J trimming: 5 bases; junction bases outside the gene matches: 6. This CDR3 spans 15 amino acids. As DNA, the CDR3 is TGCAGCGTTGAAAGACTAGCGGGGGGTAGAGACGAGCAGTACTTC. It specifies CSVERLAGGRDEQYF.

The chain links TRBV5-4 to TRBJ2-7; TRBD2 agrees at 13 bases. CDR3 length: 15 residues. Unmatched junction bases numbered 0, after V lost 1 base and J lost 2 bases. Per germline, CDR1 SGHNT and CDR2 YYREEE (reference sequence). The CDR3 reads CASSLTSGGAYEQYF. In DNA, the CDR3 is TGTGCCAGCAGCTTGACTAGCGGGGGGGCCTACGAGCAGTACTTC.

V usage is TRBV4-3 and J usage is TRBJ2-5; 10 bases are shared with TRBD1. Per the germline V gene, CDR1 is LGHNA and CDR2 is YSLEER. This CDR3 has 17 amino acids. The V segment lost 0 bases and the J segment 4 bases; nucleotides outside the gene matches: 8. CDR3 residues: CASSQEIPGTGAETQYF. DNA for the CDR3: TGCGCCAGCAGCCAAGAAATACCAGGGACAGGGGCAGAGACCCAGTACTTC.

The J gene is TRBJ2-1, the V gene TRBV5-4; 9 bases align to TRBD1. The CDR3 spans 18 residues. J lost 6 bases, V lost 0 bases, and 13 bases had no gene match. Per germline, CDR1 SGHNT and CDR2 YYREEE (reference sequence). CDR3 region: CASSLDLDRGKAFNEQFF. The CDR3 DNA is TGTGCCAGCAGCTTGGACCTCGACAGGGGGAAGGCTTTCAATGAGCAGTTCTTC. The entire variable domain, with the rest obtained from reference TRBV5-4 and TRBJ2-1, is as follows: ETGVTQSPTHLIKTRGQQVTLRCSSQSGHNTVSWYQQALGQGPQFIFQYYREEENGRGNFPPRFSGLQFPNYSSELNVNALELDDSALYLCASSLDLDRGKAFNEQFFGPGTRLTVL.

The chain uses TRBV5-1 and TRBJ2-2; unclear D gene. Germline V gene sequence: CDR1 SGHRS, CDR2 YFSETQ. The V end was cut by 4 bases, the J end by 6 bases, with 19 bases between. This CDR3 region has 16 residues. The DNA for the CDR3 is TGCGCCAGCAGCCCAAGTAGATTCCTTACGTCCGGGGAGCTGTTTTTT. This sequence encodes CASSPSRFLTSGELFF.

The V call is TRBV7-8, the J call TRBJ1-6, with TRBD1 identical over 8 bases. The CDR3 length is 15 residues. Germline V gene lookup returns CDR1 SGHVS and CDR2 FQNEAQ. V shed 5 bases, J shed 11 bases, and the junction held 11 bases outside the gene matches. The CDR3 reads CASSLGQGESAPLHF. Written as DNA, the CDR3 is TGTGCCAGCAGCCTTGGACAGGGCGAATCGGCACCCCTCCACTTT. The whole variable domain, remainder taken from reference TRBV7-8 and TRBJ1-6, is GAGVSQSPRYKVAKRGQDVALRCDPISGHVSLFWYQQALGQGPEFLTYFQNEAQLDKSGLPSDRFFAERPEGSVSTLKIQRTQQEDSAVYLCASSLGQGESAPLHFGNGTRLTVT.

The CDR3 reads CASSEAGGGNYGYTF. CDR3 in DNA: TGTGCCAGCAGTGAAGCAGGAGGCGGTAACTATGGCTACACCTTC. V is TRBV2 and J is TRBJ1-2, with D hard to call. Trimming pared 0 bases from V and 1 base from J, leaving 9 bases between. There are 15 residues in the CDR3. Germline V gene data show CDR1 as SNHLY and CDR2 as FYNNEI. The variable domain in full, completed from reference TRBV2 and TRBJ1-2, reads EPEVTQTPSHQVTQMGQEVILRCVPISNHLYFYWYRQILGQKVEFLVSFYNNEISEKSEIFDDQFSVERPDGSNFTLKIRSTKLEDSAMYFCASSEAGGGNYGYTFGSGTRLTVV.

J is TRBJ2-5 and V is TRBV7-2, with 7 bases identical to TRBD2. With 2 bases clipped from V and 5 bases from J, the junction kept 11 bases outside the gene matches. This CDR3 comprises 16 residues. Germline values: CDR1 SGHTA, CDR2 FQGNSA. This CDR3 is CASSLNPPGGGETQYF. Written as DNA, the CDR3 is TGTGCCAGCAGCTTAAATCCCCCGGGGGGAGGTGAGACCCAGTACTTC.

In DNA form, the CDR3 reads TGTGCCAGCACCATTCGACAGGGGGGCACTGAAGCTTTCTTT. Protein product: CASTIRQGGTEAFF. The chain links TRBV2 to TRBJ1-1; 9 bases are a match to TRBD1. Per the germline V gene, CDR1 is SNHLY and CDR2 is FYNNEI. This CDR3 is 14 amino acids long. J was trimmed by 4 bases and V by 7 bases; bases with no gene match: 7.

The rearrangement links TRBV4-2 to TRBJ2-7; the D gene is possibly TRBD2 (5 bases). Trimming pared 0 bases from V and 4 bases from J, leaving 7 bases between. CDR1 and CDR2 from the germline V gene are LGHNA and YNFKEQ. There are 13 residues in the CDR3. CDR3 DNA sequence: TGTGCCAGCAGCCAAGATCGGGGATACGAGCAGTACTTC. Amino acid sequence: CASSQDRGYEQYF.